This record covers a single T cell receptor beta chain. Antigen specificity is unknown. This CDR3 contains 15 residues. CDR1 and CDR2 (germline): MGHRA, YSYEKL. Trimming at V came to 0 bases and at J to 8 bases, leaving 8 bases not matched to a gene. People whose metastatic non-small-cell lung cancer was chemo-refractory got focal radiation along with CTLA-4 blockade by ipilimumab. These data come from a study of radiotherapy plus CTLA-4 blockade in lung cancer. Sequenced by immunoSEQ multiplex PCR; TCRdb stores in-frame clones only, minus some. The sample holds under 95,000 clones, 60% to 85% seen once. Points from the study as a whole: Together with interferon-beta, which increased in serum after radiation, early dynamic changes in blood T cell clones were reportedly the best predictors of response.

The TCR comes from a human donor with non-small cell lung cancer whose response to radiotherapy plus ipilimumab could not be evaluated. Some clones in this sample may be carry-over from other donors' samples. This chain connects TRBV4-1 to TRBJ1-2; the match to TRBD1 covers 8 bases. The sequences come from peripheral blood, collected from a patient treated with radiotherapy plus ipilimumab. CDR3 protein: CASSQDPGQGRGYTF. CDR3 DNA: TGCGCCAGCAGCCAAGATCCCGGACAGGGAAGGGGCTACACCTTC.